The clone carrying this TCR beta chain was seen once. The source of the sample is a study of blood T cell repertoires in COVID-19. At the level of the study: Acute-phase and convalescent COVID-19 samples originated in the United States, Italy and Spain. From T cells, B-cell-depleted T cells, or PBMCs came the material, which was cDNA or gDNA.

In the authors' methods: Scientists estimated how many nucleated cells there were by amplifying reference gene primers. Produced via immunoSEQ multiplex PCR; TCRdb's table is partial and in-frame only. Clone size and the V and J calls come from that table; the DNA yielded D and trimming. The sample shows more than 150,000 clones, roughly nine tenths of them seen only once. This clonotype was sampled from a man aged 18 to 29 with acute or convalescent COVID-19. The material sequenced was peripheral blood.

The DNA of the CDR3 is TGCGCCAGCAGCGTAAGCGGGGGGCCCTACAATGAGCAGTTCTTC. Residues: CASSVSGGPYNEQFF. The chain recombines TRBV5-1 with TRBJ2-1; 9 bases match TRBD2. This CDR3 region has 15 residues. Germline-derived CDR1 and CDR2 are SGHRS and YFSETQ. The V gene end was trimmed by 4 bases and the J gene end by 2 bases; junction bases not matched to a gene: 4.